These 31 T cell receptor beta chains came from one sample sequenced in a study of T cells in Graves' hyperthyroidism and ophthalmopathy. RNA transcripts were the template for amplifying TCR beta CDR3 regions. A set of HTBI primers served as the primers for a first-round RT-PCR of the TCR CDR3. MiXCR was run by TCRdb on the multiplex PCR reads, yielding one entry per CDR3 protein. The profile shows fewer than 750,000 distinct CDR3 sequences, roughly 46% of them singletons. Sequencing was done on a sample of peripheral blood or thyroid tissue (not recorded which). The receptors stem from a woman under 30 with Graves' hyperthyroidism.

Details on this clonotype: The CDR3 does not end in the conserved phenylalanine or tryptophan, so this is likely a read error. The chain couples TRBV7-7 to TRBJ1-4; tentative D call: TRBD1 (6 bases). Trimming pared 3 bases from V and 4 bases from J, leaving 15 bases between. The CDR3 extends over 16 amino acids. Germline assignment: CDR1 SSHAT and CDR2 FNYEAQ (reference sequence). As DNA, the CDR3 is TGTGCCAGCAGCTTGGGGCAGGGGTCCGATAATGAAAAACTGTTTCTT. Translated, it gives CASSLGQGSDNEKLFL.

This clonotype was seen many times. The chain links TRBV4-2 to TRBJ1-1; D gene unclear. The V and J ends lost 1 base and 3 bases respectively, with 9 bases between them. The CDR3 runs to 14 residues. Germline V gene lookup returns CDR1 LGHNA and CDR2 YNFKEQ. This CDR3 reads CASSQGFGHTEAFF. CDR3 bases: TGTGCCAGCAGCCAAGGTTTCGGTCACACTGAAGCTTTCTTT.

This clonotype was counted ten times or more. The chain uses TRBV4-1 and TRBJ1-2; unclear D gene. In germline, CDR1 is MGHRA, CDR2 YSYEKL. Trimming stripped 3 bases from V and 5 bases from J, with 10 bases between. CDR3 length equals 13 residues. CDR3 sequence (DNA): TGCGCCAGCAGCCACCCTCGAAGATATGGCTACACCTTC. Translating gives CASSHPRRYGYTF.

This clonotype was recorded many times. The V gene is TRBV24-1, the J gene TRBJ2-2; 8 bases align to TRBD1. The CDR3 loop spans 17 amino acids. V shed 1 base, J shed 7 bases, and the junction held 10 bases outside the gene matches. CDR1 and CDR2 from the germline V gene are KGHDR and SFDVKD. CDR3 residues: CATSDFRQGARIGELFF. The CDR3 region has the DNA TGTGCCACCAGTGATTTTAGGCAGGGGGCGAGGATCGGGGAGCTGTTTTTT.

This sequence joins TRBV29-1 and TRBJ1-6, with 8 bases matching TRBD1. Per the germline V gene, CDR1 is SQVTM and CDR2 is ANQGSEA. Trimming cost V 4 bases and J 7 bases; bases outside gene matches: 6. The CDR3 has 14 residues. CDR3 sequence reads: CSVGRQGRNSPLHF. In nucleotides, the CDR3 is TGCAGCGTTGGTCGACAGGGGCGGAATTCACCCCTCCACTTT.

Many counts were recorded for this clonotype. The gene calls are TRBV19 and TRBJ1-3; possible D gene TRBD1, 5 bases. Trimming cost V 4 bases and J 0 bases, with 13 bases left between them. In germline, CDR1 is LNHDA, CDR2 SQIVND (reference sequence). This CDR3 region has 16 residues. The CDR3 region is CASSTSDTYSGNTIYF. The DNA of the CDR3 is TGTGCCAGTAGTACGTCGGACACGTACTCTGGAAACACCATATATTTT.

The rearrangement uses TRBV24-1 and TRBJ2-2, with no clear D. CDR1 KGHDR and CDR2 SFDVKD come from the germline V gene. The V gene lost 7 bases and the J gene lost 0 bases, with 11 bases spanning the gap. The CDR3 has 15 residues. CDR3 sequence (DNA): TGTGCCACCAGAGGCTCCGGCGCGAACACCGGGGAGCTGTTTTTT. As protein: CATRGSGANTGELFF.

This clonotype was picked up many times. The chain couples TRBV2 to TRBJ1-5; D call uncertain. Trimming pared 7 bases from V and 3 bases from J, leaving 7 bases between. Germline CDR1 and CDR2: SNHLY and FYNNEI. The CDR3 runs to 12 residues. In nucleotides, the CDR3 is TGTGCCAGCACGATAAACAATCAGCCCCAGCATTTT. This gives the protein CASTINNQPQHF. Full variable domain (outside the CDR3, taken from reference TRBV2 and TRBJ1-5): EPEVTQTPSHQVTQMGQEVILRCVPISNHLYFYWYRQILGQKVEFLVSFYNNEISEKSEIFDDQFSVERPDGSNFTLKIRSTKLEDSAMYFCASTINNQPQHFGDGTRLSIL.

Regarding this clonotype: A much bigger clone sits one base away, suggesting this may be a read error. The chain uses TRBV7-3 and TRBJ2-2, with TRBD2 as a possible D gene (6 bases). The CDR3 spans 14 residues. Germline loops: CDR1 SGHTA, CDR2 FQGTGA. The CDR3 reads CASSLIPNTGGLFF. As DNA, the CDR3 is TGTGCCAGCAGCTTAATCCCGAACACCGGGGGGCTGTTTTTT.

The chain is built from TRBV29-1 and TRBJ2-1; 8 positions match TRBD1. CDR3 length equals 16 residues. The V and J ends lost 1 base and 9 bases, in that order; junction bases with no gene match: 14. CDR1 and CDR2 from the germline V gene are SQVTM and ANQGSEA. This CDR3 reads CSVEVVSRGRPGEQFF. As DNA, the CDR3 is TGCAGCGTTGAAGTAGTCAGCAGGGGGCGCCCCGGTGAGCAGTTCTTC.

This clonotype was recorded a few times. This sequence joins TRBV7-8 and TRBJ2-2; D remains unclear. Trimming took 5 bases from V and 0 from J, leaving 10 bases between them. The CDR3 runs to 15 residues. Germline CDR1 SGHVS, CDR2 FQNEAQ. The CDR3 sequence is CASSKRNSNTGELFF. The DNA of the CDR3 is TGTGCCAGCAGCAAGAGAAACTCGAACACCGGGGAGCTGTTTTTT.

The chain carries TRBV20-1 and TRBJ2-5, with D perhaps matching TRBD2 (6 bases). Trimming stripped 3 bases from V and 7 bases from J, with 15 bases between. The germline V gene has CDR1 DFQATT and CDR2 SNEGSKA (reference sequence). The CDR3 loop spans 13 amino acids. The CDR3 is CSARYGGVGTQYF. The CDR3 nucleotides read TGCAGTGCTAGGTACGGGGGAGTTGGGACCCAGTACTTC.

This clonotype was counted many times. The chain uses TRBV5-8 and TRBJ1-1; perhaps TRBD1 as D (6 bases). This CDR3 has 13 residues. Trimming pared 2 bases from V and 8 bases from J, leaving 13 bases between. CDR1 and CDR2 (germline): SGHTS, YDEGEE. This chain's CDR3 is CASSLPGDSEAFF. The CDR3 DNA reads as TGTGCCAGCAGCTTACCAGGGGATTCGGAAGCTTTCTTT.

This clonotype was seen repeatedly, ten times or more. The rearrangement uses TRBV7-8 and TRBJ1-4, with no clear D. Germline V gene data show CDR1 as SGHVS and CDR2 as FQNEAQ. The CDR3 totals 14 residues. With 5 bases removed from V and 6 bases from J, the gap between germline ends came to 13 bases. The CDR3 reads CASSQFNGDEKLFF. CDR3 nucleotides: TGTGCCAGCAGCCAGTTTAACGGGGATGAAAAACTGTTTTTT.

The chain uses TRBV20-1 and TRBJ2-1; a possible D gene is TRBD2 (5 bases). With 6 bases removed from V and 0 bases from J, the gap between germline ends came to 9 bases. CDR3 length: 13 amino acids. The germline CDR1 and CDR2 sequences are DFQATT and SNEGSKA (reference sequence). CDR3 DNA sequence: TGCAGTGCCTCTGACTACTCCTACAATGAGCAGTTCTTC. Protein: CSASDYSYNEQFF.

This clonotype was seen more than once but under ten times. The germline gene is not matched at one end of the junction; a read error may be the cause. The rearrangement links TRBV29-1 to TRBJ1-1, with 7 bases identical to TRBD1. CDR3 length: 15 residues. Germline V gives CDR1 SQVTM, CDR2 ANQGSEA. Here the CDR3 reads CAWTPGQSMNTEAFF. CDR3 nucleotides: TGTGCCTGGACTCCGGGACAGTCTATGAACACTGAAGCTTTCTTT.

In this sample, this clonotype turned up once. The chain joins TRBV29-1 to TRBJ1-1; D is undetermined. Germline assignment: CDR1 SQVTM and CDR2 ANQGSEA. The CDR3 spans 13 residues. V was clipped by 8 bases and J by 3 bases, with 16 bases between them. This CDR3 reads CSRARQLDTEAFF. The CDR3 DNA sequence: TGCAGCCGCGCCAGGCAGTTGGACACTGAAGCTTTCTTT.

A word on this clonotype: A junction boundary mismatches the germline segment, possibly from a read error. This sequence joins TRBV7-2 and TRBJ2-7; no clear D. Germline CDR1 is SGHTA and CDR2 is FQGNSA. This CDR3 comprises 12 residues. Here the CDR3 reads CASSPLGYERYF. The CDR3 bases are TGTGCCAGCAGTCCCTTGGGGTACGAGCGGTACTTC.

The V gene is TRBV29-1, the J gene TRBJ2-7, with a weak D call TRBD2 (6 bases). This CDR3 region has 13 residues. The germline V gene encodes CDR1 SQVTM and CDR2 ANQGSEA. V lost 1 base and J lost 2, with 9 bases in between. The CDR3 sequence is CSVEGLVTYEQYF. For the CDR3, the DNA is TGCAGCGTTGAAGGACTAGTAACCTACGAGCAGTACTTC.

This rearrangement joins TRBV29-1 to TRBJ2-6; 10 bases agree with TRBD2. This CDR3 is 14 amino acids long. With V trimmed by 2 bases and J by 15 bases, 10 bases remained unmatched. The germline V gene encodes CDR1 SQVTM and CDR2 ANQGSEA. The CDR3 loop is CSVEISGRSYALTF. CDR3 coding DNA: TGCAGCGTTGAAATTAGCGGGAGGTCCTACGCCCTGACTTTC.

V gene TRBV15 combines with J gene TRBJ1-3; no clear D gene. Looked up from germline, CDR1 is LNHNV and CDR2 is YYDKDF (reference sequence). V lost 3 bases to trimming and J lost 0 bases, with 18 bases between them. The CDR3 length is 18 residues. CDR3 sequence reads: CATSSLVPEATSGNTIYF. Here the CDR3 DNA reads TGTGCCACCAGCAGCTTGGTCCCTGAGGCTACCTCTGGAAACACCATATATTTT.

This clonotype was observed once. Germline and junction disagree at one end, which may indicate a read error. The chain has TRBV13 and TRBJ2-2, with D possibly TRBD2 on 6 matching bases. The CDR3 is made up of 14 amino acids. Germline V gene data show CDR1 as PRHDT and CDR2 as FYEKMQ (reference sequence). CDR3 in amino acids: CASSVGDLAGELFF. The CDR3 DNA follows: TGTGCCAGCAGCGTAGGGGACTTGGCTGGAGAGCTGTTTTTT.

The chain combines TRBV20-1 with TRBJ2-7, with 11 bases that match TRBD2. The V gene end was trimmed by 0 bases and the J gene end by 4 bases; junction bases not matched to a gene: 5. Germline values: CDR1 DFQATT, CDR2 SNEGSKA (reference sequence). This CDR3 has 15 residues. CDR3 sequence: CSARDRGLAAYEQYF. CDR3 DNA sequence: TGCAGTGCTAGAGATCGGGGACTAGCGGCATACGAGCAGTACTTC.

This clonotype showed up just a few times. The J gene is TRBJ1-2, the V gene TRBV3-1; tentative D call: TRBD1 (6 bases). This CDR3 comprises 16 residues. Germline CDR1 LGHDT, CDR2 YNNKEL (reference sequence). V was trimmed by 4 bases and J by 7 bases, leaving 22 bases between them. This chain's CDR3 is CASSLGPVGQKAGYTF. CDR3 bases: TGTGCCAGCAGCCTCGGGCCCGTAGGACAGAAAGCTGGCTACACCTTC.

In its sample, this clonotype was seen many times. V is TRBV4-3 and J is TRBJ1-2, with D possibly being TRBD1 (5 bases). The CDR3 has 16 residues. The V end lost 1 base, the J end lost 8 bases, and 20 bases lay between the germline ends. Germline assignment: CDR1 LGHNA and CDR2 YSLEER. The CDR3 region is CASSQGPGAQGVGYTF. CDR3 DNA: TGCGCCAGCAGCCAAGGCCCCGGGGCCCAGGGCGTAGGCTACACCTTC.

This clonotype has a count of ten or more. J is TRBJ1-6 and V is TRBV5-8; D possibly corresponds to TRBD1 (5 bases). Trimming took off 2 bases at V and 8 bases at J, with 17 bases between the two ends. The germline gives CDR1 SGHTS, CDR2 YDEGEE. The CDR3 has 16 residues. The CDR3 region is CASSLLSGPGDSPLHF. Written as DNA, the CDR3 is TGTGCCAGCAGCTTACTCTCAGGGCCAGGAGATTCACCCCTCCACTTT.

Of note for this clonotype: Being one base from a much bigger clone, this may be a read error. The chain has TRBV6-6 and TRBJ2-7; D is ambiguous. Trimming took off 5 bases at V and 2 bases at J, with 10 bases between the two ends. The germline V gene has CDR1 MNHNY and CDR2 SVGAGI (reference sequence). This CDR3 is 13 amino acids long. CDR3 sequence: CASSVPVTYEQYF. Here the CDR3 DNA reads TGTGCCAGCAGTGTCCCCGTAACCTACGAGCAGTACTTC.

The table lists this clonotype with a few counts. This rearrangement joins TRBV19 to TRBJ2-3, with D unclear. The germline CDR1 and CDR2 sequences are LNHDA and SQIVND (reference sequence). With 5 bases removed from V and 4 bases from J, the gap between germline ends came to 7 bases. The CDR3 is made up of 12 amino acids. The CDR3, as DNA: TGTGCCAGTAGTCATCAGGCAGATACGCAGTATTTT. As protein: CASSHQADTQYF.

This chain connects TRBV7-2 to TRBJ1-1; perhaps TRBD1 as D (6 bases). Germline loops: CDR1 SGHTA, CDR2 FQGNSA. The CDR3 runs to 14 residues. Trimming shortened V by 8 bases and J by 0 bases, and 13 bases separated the two germline ends. The DNA of the CDR3 is TGTGCCAGCTACAGGGCGATAATGAACACTGAAGCTTTCTTT. Translated: CASYRAIMNTEAFF.

The genes are TRBV7-3 and TRBJ2-7; 12 nucleotides agree with TRBD2. The germline CDR1 and CDR2 sequences are SGHTA and FQGTGA. With 5 bases clipped from V and 5 bases from J, the junction kept 7 bases outside the gene matches. This CDR3 comprises 15 residues. The CDR3 spells CASSQTSGSGDEQYF. The CDR3 DNA sequence: TGTGCCAGCAGCCAGACTAGCGGGAGTGGTGACGAGCAGTACTTC.

This clonotype came up once. A much larger clone lies one base from this, so it may be a read error. The chain uses TRBV6-1 and TRBJ1-2; no firm D call. The V gene's germline CDR1 is MNHNS and CDR2 SASEGT. This CDR3 is 15 amino acids long. V lost 1 base and J 0 bases, leaving 9 bases between the germline ends. In DNA form, the CDR3 reads TGTGCCAGCAGTGAAGTCTACAAGGCTAACTATGGCTACACCTTC. As protein: CASSEVYKANYGYTF.